The 14 T cell receptor beta chains presented below share a single source sample, sequenced in a study of cytomegalovirus exposure and HLA in healthy donors. 60 Vbeta and 13 Jbeta primers were used in PCR. The data were produced by immunoSEQ multiplex PCR, yet TCRdb's version contains in-frame clones alone and is incomplete. The repertoire holds around 110,000 clones, roughly 70% seen once, with 1.6% in the top ten. The material sequenced was PBMCs. The receptor source for this set is a woman aged 18-29 years in good health and CMV-seronegative.

On this clone: Additional DNA sequences in this sample encode the identical CDR3. The chain is built from TRBV30 and TRBJ1-5, with unresolved D. Trimming took off 0 bases at V and 0 bases at J, with 6 bases between the two ends. Germline V CDR1 and CDR2: GTSNPN, SVGIG (reference sequence). The CDR3 extends over 14 amino acids. The CDR3: CAWSVFSSNQPQHF. The DNA for the CDR3 is TGTGCCTGGAGTGTTTTTAGTAGCAATCAGCCCCAGCATTTT.

The J gene is TRBJ1-1, the V gene TRBV29-1; D not certain. The CDR3 extends over 13 amino acids. From germline, CDR1 is SQVTM and CDR2 ANQGSEA. V was pared by 6 bases and J by 1 base, with 12 bases between. CDR3 loop: CSVRPSGNTEAFF. The CDR3 DNA sequence: TGCAGCGTCCGTCCCTCGGGGAACACTGAAGCTTTCTTT.

The genes are TRBV30 and TRBJ1-1, with 7 bases lining up with TRBD1. V lost 2 bases, J lost 1 base, and 10 bases stayed unmatched. Germline-derived CDR1 and CDR2 are GTSNPN and SVGIG (reference sequence). The CDR3 runs to 16 residues. Written as DNA, the CDR3 is TGTGCCTGGAGTTTGGTAGGTGGGGACAGGAACACTGAAGCTTTCTTT. The encoded protein is CAWSLVGGDRNTEAFF.

This sequence joins TRBV4-1 and TRBJ1-5, with D possibly TRBD1 on 5 matching bases. Trimming took off 0 bases at V and 0 bases at J, with 12 bases between the two ends. This CDR3 is built from 17 residues. Germline CDR1 and CDR2: MGHRA and YSYEKL. CDR3 protein: CASSQEAGKISNQPQHF. DNA for the CDR3: TGCGCCAGCAGCCAAGAGGCAGGGAAAATTAGCAATCAGCCCCAGCATTTT.

This clone was seen a few times. Here the CDR3 reads CATSKADYGYTF. The CDR3 DNA follows: TGTGCCACCAGCAAGGCGGATTATGGCTACACCTTC. The chain uses TRBV15 and TRBJ1-2; D gene ambiguous. Trimming took off 4 bases at V and 5 bases at J, with 8 bases between the two ends. This CDR3 is 12 amino acids long. Germline loops: CDR1 LNHNV, CDR2 YYDKDF (reference sequence).

In its sample, this clone was seen a few times. This rearrangement joins TRBV13 to TRBJ1-4; possible D gene TRBD1, 6 bases. The germline V gene has CDR1 PRHDT and CDR2 FYEKMQ (reference sequence). This CDR3 region has 15 residues. V shed 1 base and J shed 7 bases, with 13 bases lying between them. Written as DNA, the CDR3 is TGTGCCAGCAGCTTAGCGGACAGCGCATTTGAAAAACTGTTTTTT. Translated: CASSLADSAFEKLFF.

The V and J genes are TRBV19 and TRBJ2-3, with D possibly TRBD2 on 5 matching bases. The CDR3 has 14 amino acids. The germline V and J ends were trimmed by 10 bases and 1 base, with 15 bases remaining between them. CDR1 is LNHDA and CDR2 is SQIVND in the germline V gene (reference sequence). The CDR3 protein is CATLSRAGTDTQYF. DNA of the CDR3: TGTGCCACCCTCTCGCGGGCGGGCACAGATACGCAGTATTTT. Full variable domain (remainder filled in from reference TRBV19 and TRBJ2-3): DGGITQSPKYLFRKEGQNVTLSCEQNLNHDAMYWYRQDPGQGLRLIYYSQIVNDFQKGDIAEGYSVSREKKESFPLTVTSAQKNPTAFYLCATLSRAGTDTQYFGPGTRLTVL.

This chain connects TRBV27 to TRBJ1-1; D might be TRBD1 (5 bases). From germline, CDR1 is MNHEY and CDR2 SMNVEV (reference sequence). CDR3 length: 15 residues. Deletions cut 5 bases from V and 1 base from J, with 14 bases between. The CDR3 nucleotides are TGTGCCAGCAGTCTAGGGGTCGGACGGAACACTGAAGCTTTCTTT. It yields the protein CASSLGVGRNTEAFF.

This chain joins TRBV5-6 and TRBJ2-2, with 9 bases matching TRBD2. Germline CDR1 reads SGHDT; CDR2 reads YYEEEE. V gave up 2 bases and J gave up 7 bases; unmatched junction bases: 9. The CDR3 is 16 residues long. As DNA, the CDR3 is TGTGCCAGCAGCTTCGGGTTAGCGGGGGTGATCGGGGAGCTGTTTTTT. It specifies CASSFGLAGVIGELFF.

V gene TRBV2 combines with J gene TRBJ1-6; 10 bases agree with TRBD1. V lost 5 bases and J lost 9; bases outside the gene matches: 4. This CDR3 comprises 14 residues. The germline V gene encodes CDR1 SNHLY and CDR2 FYNNEI. The CDR3 bases are TGTGCCAGCAGTCCGGGACAGGGGATTTCACCCCTCCACTTT. This translates into CASSPGQGISPLHF.

The CDR3 here is CASSIGQDQPQHF. The DNA for the CDR3 is TGTGCCAGCAGCATTGGACAGGATCAGCCCCAGCATTTT. The V gene is TRBV9, the J gene TRBJ1-5, with TRBD1 identical over 7 bases. V lost 4 bases and J lost 5; bases outside the gene matches: 3. Germline V gene data show CDR1 as SGDLS and CDR2 as YYNGEE. This CDR3 is built from 13 residues.

The rearrangement uses TRBV7-8 and TRBJ1-3; D remains ambiguous. Germline assignment: CDR1 SGHVS and CDR2 FQNEAQ. Deletions cut 1 base from V and 0 bases from J, with 7 bases between. CDR3 length: 15 amino acids. Here the CDR3 DNA reads TGTGCCAGCAGCTTAGGAGGTCCCTCTGGAAACACCATATATTTT. Its translation: CASSLGGPSGNTIYF. Full variable domain (missing parts from reference TRBV7-8 and TRBJ1-3): GAGVSQSPRYKVAKRGQDVALRCDPISGHVSLFWYQQALGQGPEFLTYFQNEAQLDKSGLPSDRFFAERPEGSVSTLKIQRTQQEDSAVYLCASSLGGPSGNTIYFGEGSWLTVV.

This sequence joins TRBV30 and TRBJ2-7; 8 positions agree with TRBD1. The CDR3 is 14 amino acids. The junction had 5 bases not matched to a gene; V was cut back by 4 bases and J by 0 bases. Germline-derived CDR1 and CDR2 are GTSNPN and SVGIG (reference sequence). CDR3 sequence reads: CAWINRGVSYEQYF. The DNA for the CDR3 is TGTGCCTGGATCAACAGGGGGGTCTCCTACGAGCAGTACTTC.

The chain is built from TRBV9 and TRBJ1-2; TRBD1 aligns across 7 bases. V was clipped by 0 bases and J by 3 bases; unmatched bases: 20. There are 20 residues in the CDR3. Germline-derived CDR1 and CDR2 are SGDLS and YYNGEE. CDR3 bases: TGTGCCAGCAGCGTAGCTACCGTTCCCGGGACAGTGGCCCCCTACTATGGCTACACCTTC. It encodes CASSVATVPGTVAPYYGYTF.